These 16 T cell receptor beta chains were sequenced from one sample in a study of T-cell reconstitution after alpha-beta-depleted transplantation in children. Library preparation (for TCRbeta) was performed with unique molecular identifiers. TCRdb called the PCR reads again in MiXCR, with one record for every CDR3 protein. The sample holds approximately 520,000 distinct CDR3 sequences, roughly 33% seen once. The specimen comprised PBMCs from the stem cell graft donor, sampled from the stem cell graft. These receptors were taken from a human donor who donated a stem cell graft to a child with aplastic anemia.

This clonotype was detected a few times. The chain has TRBV29-1 and TRBJ2-3; no clear D. CDR3 length: 12 amino acids. Germline CDR1 is SQVTM and CDR2 is ANQGSEA. The V end was cut by 5 bases, the J end by 2 bases, with 8 bases between. CDR3 amino acids: CSVSLNTDTQYF. In nucleotides, the CDR3 is TGCAGCGTTTCTCTCAACACAGATACGCAGTATTTT.

This clonotype has more than one count but fewer than ten. This chain joins TRBV7-6 and TRBJ1-3; D ambiguous. Trimming stripped 5 bases from V and 0 bases from J, with 8 bases between. Germline-derived CDR1 and CDR2 are SGHVS and FNYEAQ. CDR3 length equals 14 residues. The CDR3 region is CASSPAFSGNTIYF. CDR3 DNA: TGTGCCAGCAGCCCGGCCTTCTCTGGAAACACCATATATTTT.

The rearrangement joins TRBV5-1 to TRBJ2-3, with D possibly matching TRBD2 (5 bases). Deletions cut 4 bases from V and 0 bases from J, with 18 bases between. The V gene's germline CDR1 is SGHRS and CDR2 YFSETQ. The CDR3 totals 17 residues. CDR3 sequence reads: CASSPTASGASTDTQYF. In nucleotides, the CDR3 is TGCGCCAGCAGCCCCACGGCCAGCGGAGCTAGCACAGATACGCAGTATTTT.

The chain combines TRBV20-1 with TRBJ2-1; 9 bases agree with TRBD2. Germline CDR1 is DFQATT and CDR2 is SNEGSKA (reference sequence). The CDR3 contains 16 residues. The J segment lost 5 bases and the V segment lost 5 bases, leaving 13 bases of the junction unmatched. The CDR3, as DNA: TGCAGTGCTGGATCTAGCGGGATCCGTCTGAACAATGAGCAGTTCTTC. Translation: CSAGSSGIRLNNEQFF.

The V call is TRBV9, the J call TRBJ2-1, with 9 bases identical to TRBD1. The J segment lost 6 bases and the V segment lost 0 bases, leaving 1 base of the junction unmatched. Germline CDR1 SGDLS, CDR2 YYNGEE. This CDR3 region has 14 residues. CDR3 sequence (DNA): TGTGCCAGCAGCGTAGAGACAGGGGGCAATGAGCAGTTCTTC. Its translation: CASSVETGGNEQFF.

The gene calls are TRBV5-1 and TRBJ1-4; weak D call: TRBD1 (5 bases). Deletions cut 1 base from V and 4 bases from J, with 17 bases between. The CDR3 covers 17 residues. CDR1 and CDR2 from the germline V gene are SGHRS and YFSETQ. The CDR3 here is CASSLTRGEARNEKLFF. Written as DNA, the CDR3 is TGCGCCAGCAGCTTGACGCGGGGGGAGGCCCGTAATGAAAAACTGTTTTTT.

This chain links TRBV18 with TRBJ2-7, with D perhaps matching TRBD1 (6 bases). The germline V and J ends were trimmed by 1 base and 2 bases, with 12 bases remaining between them. The CDR3 runs to 15 residues. The germline CDR1 and CDR2 sequences are KGHSH and LQKENI. The chain's CDR3 is CASSPQDSSPYEQYV. The CDR3 DNA reads as TGTGCCAGCTCACCACAGGACAGTTCCCCCTACGAGCAGTACGTC.

Many counts were recorded for this clonotype. The V call is TRBV4-2, the J call TRBJ2-7; 7 nucleotides match TRBD1. After removal of 1 base from V and 2 bases from J, the junction contained 2 bases not matched to a gene. Germline V gives CDR1 LGHNA, CDR2 YNFKEQ. The CDR3 runs to 14 residues. The CDR3 sequence: CASSQGQGAYEQYF. In DNA, the CDR3 is TGTGCCAGCAGCCAAGGACAGGGCGCCTACGAGCAGTACTTC.

In this sample, this clonotype turned up a few times. The chain couples TRBV6-2 or TRBV6-3 to TRBJ2-5; perhaps D is TRBD1 or TRBD2 (5 bases each). V lost 2 bases and J 2 bases, leaving 12 bases between the germline ends. CDR3 length equals 15 residues. The germline CDR1 and CDR2 sequences are MNHEY and SVGEGT. CDR3: CASSYLGTVQETQYF. Here the CDR3 DNA reads TGTGCCAGCAGTTACCTCGGGACGGTACAAGAGACCCAGTACTTC.

The CDR3 bases are TGTGCCAGCAGTTTCCGGGAAACAGGACCTGGAAACACCATATATTTT. It translates to CASSFRETGPGNTIYF. This chain uses TRBV6-5 with TRBJ1-3; tentatively, D is TRBD1 (5 bases). Trimming took 4 bases from V and 2 from J, leaving 15 bases between them. The CDR3 sequence is 16 residues long. CDR1 is MNHEY and CDR2 is SVGAGI in the germline V gene.

The V gene is TRBV20-1, the J gene TRBJ1-1; 8 bases map to TRBD1. Per the germline V gene, CDR1 is DFQATT and CDR2 is SNEGSKA (reference sequence). This CDR3 contains 16 residues. J was trimmed by 5 bases and V by 0 bases; bases with no gene match: 11. The CDR3 DNA is TGCAGTGCTAGAGATTTTACAGGGGGAAAGGGGACTGAAGCTTTCTTT. Translating gives CSARDFTGGKGTEAFF.

Ten or more counts support this clonotype. The genes are TRBV7-2 and TRBJ2-2; 7 bases align to TRBD2. The V and J ends lost 3 bases and 3 bases, in that order; junction bases with no gene match: 10. CDR1 and CDR2 (germline): SGHTA, FQGNSA. The CDR3 contains 17 residues. As DNA, the CDR3 is TGTGCCAGCAGCTTTATGGCGGGAGTGGGGCACACCGGGGAGCTGTTTTTT. The encoded protein is CASSFMAGVGHTGELFF. Full variable domain (rest looked up from reference TRBV7-2 and TRBJ2-2): GAGVSQSPSNKVTEKGKDVELRCDPISGHTALYWYRQSLGQGLEFLIYFQGNSAPDKSGLPSDRFSAERTGGSVSTLTIQRTQQEDSAVYLCASSFMAGVGHTGELFFGEGSRLTVL.

The V gene is TRBV28, the J gene TRBJ2-7, with D perhaps matching TRBD1 or TRBD2 (6 bases each). Trimming removed 2 bases from V and 3 bases from J, with 11 bases in between. This CDR3 has 14 residues. CDR1 and CDR2 (germline): MDHEN, SYDVKM. Here the CDR3 reads CASSLRGLVYEQYF. The DNA of the CDR3 is TGTGCCAGCAGTTTACGGGGGCTAGTCTACGAGCAGTACTTC.

This chain joins TRBV30 and TRBJ2-1; maybe TRBD2 (6 bases). The CDR3 is 15 amino acids. The germline V gene encodes CDR1 GTSNPN and CDR2 SVGIG (reference sequence). Trimming removed 0 bases from V and 1 base from J, with 10 bases in between. This CDR3 reads CAWSVGAGSYNEQFF. The DNA of the CDR3 is TGTGCCTGGAGTGTCGGGGCGGGGTCCTACAATGAGCAGTTCTTC. Together with reference TRBV30 and TRBJ2-1, the CDR3 gives the full variable domain: SQTIHQWPATLVQPVGSPLSLECTVEGTSNPNLYWYRQAAGRGLQLLFYSVGIGQISSEVPQNLSASRPQDRQFILSSKKLLLSDSGFYLCAWSVGAGSYNEQFFGPGTRLTVL.

The table lists this clonotype with a few counts. The chain couples TRBV5-1 to TRBJ2-7; 7 bases fit TRBD1. This CDR3 region has 13 residues. CDR1 and CDR2 (germline): SGHRS, YFSETQ. V lost 5 bases and J lost 5; bases outside the gene matches: 7. The CDR3 nucleotides are TGCGCCAGCAGAAAGACAGGGTCGGACGAGCAGTACTTC. Translation gives CASRKTGSDEQYF.

This clonotype was seen a handful of times. The chain carries TRBV6-5 and TRBJ2-7; D is unresolved. CDR1 is MNHEY, CDR2 SVGAGI, per germline. CDR3 size: 15 residues. The V and J ends lost 0 bases and 3 bases respectively, with 12 bases between them. The CDR3 here is CASSYSPGQNYEQYF. The CDR3 nucleotides are TGTGCCAGCAGTTACTCCCCCGGGCAAAACTACGAGCAGTACTTC.